This entry concerns a single T cell receptor beta chain. Its matching antigen is unknown. The data derive from a study of cytomegalovirus exposure and HLA in healthy donors. Study-level points and caveats: Later on, a genetic analysis was performed. It linked a missense variant in DCLRE1C with V- and J-gene trimming of TCR beta. Later analysis identified several of the most significant clusters that appeared linked to common viral pathogens.

V trimming: 4 bases; J trimming: 6 bases; junction bases outside the gene matches: 8. The CDR3 runs 16 residues. The germline CDR1 and CDR2 sequences are SGHNT and YYREEE (reference sequence). Primers: 60 Vbeta forward and 13 Jbeta reverse. Under the authors' procedure: Tens of millions of unique TCR beta chains, 9 million to 12 million shared, were counted in a later analysis. Only in-frame clones appear in the TCRdb table, and some are missing; sequencing was by immunoSEQ multiplex PCR. V, J and clone size reflect that table, while D and trimming were determined from the DNA. The table has 120,000 or so clones, around four fifths seen once.

The origin of this receptor is a woman between 35 and 50 years old in good health and CMV-seropositive. The sample was PBMCs. The gene calls are TRBV5-4 and TRBJ2-1, with TRBD2 matching 12 bases. The CDR3 is CASSPETSGSINEQFF. The CDR3, as DNA: TGTGCCAGCAGCCCTGAGACTAGCGGGAGTATCAATGAGCAGTTCTTC.